This is a list of T cell receptor beta chains from one sample in a study of blood T cells in healthy people across ages. TCRdb ran MiXCR on the 5' RACE reads and lists one entry per CDR3 protein. Of some 640,000 distinct CDR3 sequences listed, about 30% are singletons. Sample: blood. These receptors all come from a woman older than 75 in good health. Both conserved end residues are part of each CDR3. D genes are given only for firm matches. Not every row has a clone size; where given, it reads once, few, many or a size class.

size,V,J,D,DNA,CDR3
few,TRBV5-1,TRBJ2-5,TRBD1,TGCGCCAGCAGCGGGGGGACAGGGGCGCGGGGGTTCCAAGAGACCCAGTACTTC,CASSGGTGARGFQETQYF
NA,TRBV29-1,TRBJ2-7,TRBD1,TGCAGCGTTGACGACAGGGTCTACGAGCAGTACTTC,CSVDDRVYEQYF
few,TRBV2,TRBJ1-4,NA,TGTGCCAGCAGGCTGACAAGCCCGGGTGAAAAACTGTTTTTT,CASRLTSPGEKLFF
NA,TRBV10-3,TRBJ1-4,NA,TGTGCCATCAGTGAGTCGACGTCTTTGCATGAAAAACTGTTTTTT,CAISESTSLHEKLFF
many,TRBV9,TRBJ1-2,NA,TGTGCCAGCAGCGTAGGCACCGATAAATCCCATGGCTACACCTTC,CASSVGTDKSHGYTF
many,TRBV6-9,TRBJ1-1,NA,TGTGCCCCCAACGGGGACGAGAACACTGAAGCTTTCTTT,CAPNGDENTEAFF
few,TRBV6-2/TRBV6-3,TRBJ1-5,TRBD1,TGTGCCAGCAGTGCCAGGGGGCGCGGGAATCAGCCCCAGCATTTT,CASSARGRGNQPQHF
many,TRBV9,TRBJ2-7,NA,TGTGCCAGCAGCGTAGATCTGGCCAGCTCCTACGAGCAGTACTTC,CASSVDLASSYEQYF
many,TRBV6-5,TRBJ2-4,NA,TGTGCCAGCAGTTCCTCCGAGAGCGGGTTCGGAAACATTCAGTACTTC,CASSSSESGFGNIQYF
many,TRBV5-1,TRBJ2-4,TRBD1,TGCGCCAGCAGCACCGGACAGGGGAAGATGAACATTCAGTACTTC,CASSTGQGKMNIQYF
many,TRBV18,TRBJ2-5,NA,TGCGCCAGCAGCCGAAGTGGGGGGCAAGAGACCCAGTACTTC,CASSRSGGQETQYF
many,TRBV4-1,TRBJ2-4,TRBD1,TGCGCCAGCAGCCAGGACGGGACAGGTGGGGCCAAAAACATTCAGTACTTC,CASSQDGTGGAKNIQYF
NA,TRBV30,TRBJ2-5,NA,TGTGCCTGGAGTCCTACCCGGGACACCCAAGAGACCCAGTACTTC,CAWSPTRDTQETQYF
NA,TRBV28,TRBJ2-4,NA,TGTGCCAGCAGTTCAAGGGGGGTATTGGCCTACAATGAGCAGTACTTC,CASSSRGVLAYNEQYF
once,TRBV20-1,TRBJ2-3,NA,TGCAGTGCTAGAGTGAGTAGCGGAGGAGGTACGCAGTATTTT,CSARVSSGGGTQYF
many,TRBV27,TRBJ1-1,NA,NA,CASSFFGQLMNTEAFF
many,TRBV10-3,TRBJ2-1,NA,TGTGCCATCAGTGCGGGGCCTTACAATGAGCAGTTCTTC,CAISAGPYNEQFF
NA,TRBV6-1,TRBJ1-1,NA,TGTGCCAGCAGTGTTCCCCGCAAGCCGAACACTGAAGCTTTCTTT,CASSVPRKPNTEAFF
few,TRBV28,TRBJ1-5,TRBD1,TGTGCCACCACACAGGGACAGTTCAATCAGCCCCAGCATTTT,CATTQGQFNQPQHF
NA,TRBV2,TRBJ1-1,NA,TGTGCCACCAGGCGGACCCAAAACACTGAAGCTTTCTTT,CATRRTQNTEAFF
NA,TRBV9,TRBJ1-3,NA,TGTGCCAGCAGCCCATCCGGGGCCTCTGGAAACACCATATATTTT,CASSPSGASGNTIYF
few,TRBV30,TRBJ1-6,TRBD1,TGTGCCTGGAGTGTACAGGGGGTAGGTTCACCCCTCCACTTT,CAWSVQGVGSPLHF
NA,TRBV30,TRBJ1-5,NA,TGTGCCTGGAATGATCGCGGTAGGCCGGCGGCTCAGCCCCAGCATTTT,CAWNDRGRPAAQPQHF
few,TRBV5-1,TRBJ2-3,TRBD2,TGCGCCAGCACCCCCCGCGGGGGGGCCCTTGGTACGCAGTATTTT,CASTPRGGALGTQYF
once,TRBV3-1,TRBJ2-5,NA,TGTGCCAGCAGCCAAGATACCGGAGAGACCCAGTACTTC,CASSQDTGETQYF
NA,TRBV20-1,TRBJ1-1,NA,TGCAGTGCTAGTACGCCGGGGGCTCGTACTGAAGCTTTCTTT,CSASTPGARTEAFF
NA,TRBV29-1,TRBJ2-3,TRBD1,TGCAGCATCACGTCGAAGACAGGGGCAACAGATACGCAGTATTTT,CSITSKTGATDTQYF
NA,TRBV7-9,TRBJ1-1,NA,TGTGCCAGCCGTCGAGTGAACACTGAAGCTTTCTTT,CASRRVNTEAFF
many,TRBV7-3,TRBJ1-6,NA,TGTGCCAGCAGCCCCCGCGGGCTTAGCTCCTATAATTCACCCCTCCACTTT,CASSPRGLSSYNSPLHF
many,TRBV20-1,TRBJ2-5,TRBD2,TGCAGTGCTAGATCCCGGACTAGCGGGCCCCGGGAGGCCCAGTACTTC,CSARSRTSGPREAQYF
NA,TRBV6-1,TRBJ2-1,TRBD1,TGTGCCAGCAGTGGGACAGGGTTGAGGCTCGGTGAGCAGTTCTTC,CASSGTGLRLGEQFF
many,TRBV2,TRBJ2-1,TRBD1,TGTGCCAGCAATCCACAGGGGGGATCCTACAATGAGCAGTTCTTC,CASNPQGGSYNEQFF
many,TRBV27,TRBJ2-7,TRBD2,TGTGCCAGCGCCTCGGGGGGAACCTACGAGCAGTACTTC,CASASGGTYEQYF
many,TRBV5-5,TRBJ2-3,TRBD2,TGTGCCAGCAGCACGGGTGTAGCGGGGGGATTCACAGATACGCAGTATTTT,CASSTGVAGGFTDTQYF
once,TRBV5-1,TRBJ2-7,TRBD1,TGCGCCGGCAGCGGGTGGCCCCAGGGGGCGTCGGGATACGAGCAGTACTTC,CAGSGWPQGASGYEQYF
NA,TRBV20-1,TRBJ2-7,TRBD2,TGCAGTGCTAGTATTTCGACTAGCGTATACGAGCAGTACTTC,CSASISTSVYEQYF
many,TRBV20-1,TRBJ2-3,TRBD2,TGCAGTGCTAGAGATCCCTTCGGGGCGGGGGGCCCCTTAGGCGGTACGCAGTATTTT,CSARDPFGAGGPLGGTQYF
NA,TRBV7-2,TRBJ1-1,TRBD1,TGTGCCAGTAGCTTAAACAGGGGAGGGACTGAAGCTTTCTTT,CASSLNRGGTEAFF
many,TRBV28,TRBJ1-4,TRBD1,TGTGCCAGCACCACCACCGGGACAGGCGTTGAAAAACTGTTTTTT,CASTTTGTGVEKLFF
many,TRBV6-5,TRBJ1-2,TRBD1,TGTGCCAGCAGCCGATCCGGGACAGGGGCGGGTGGCTACACCTTC,CASSRSGTGAGGYTF
NA,TRBV20-1,TRBJ2-1,TRBD2,TGCAGTGCCCCAAGCGGGAGGGGTTACAATGAGCAGTTCTTC,CSAPSGRGYNEQFF
NA,TRBV18,TRBJ1-2,NA,TGTGCCAGCTTACCACCGAGGGATTACTATGGCCACACCTTC,CASLPPRDYYGHTF